This TCR beta chain comes out of a study of spatial heterogeneity in lung cancer. Study in general: Detection of beta-chain sequences consistently exceeded that of alpha-chain sequences.

As to time point: sample taken at primary tumor resection. Donation came from 70 or so patients with untreated early-stage non-small cell lung cancer. Unsorted tumor, nontumor lung tissue or cryopreserved PBMC supplied the whole RNA. Judged by abundance, this clonotype is medium-sized. Its antigen is unidentified. Carried by each TCR cDNA molecule was a unique molecular identifier. TCRdb re-called the 5' RACE reads through MiXCR, storing one row per CDR3 protein. The table lists 5,500 to 8,500 distinct CDR3 sequences, over 8.5% of them singletons. Regarding the study as a whole: Within tumors, counts of expanded alpha and beta TCRs tracked tumor mutation counts.

V dropped 4 bases and J dropped 4 bases, with 10 bases sitting between them. Germline CDR1 and CDR2: MNHEY and SMNVEV (reference sequence). The CDR3 length is 13 residues. The sequence was collected from a female donor with early-stage non-small cell lung cancer. The chain couples TRBV27 to TRBJ1-2; D perhaps matches TRBD1 (5 bases). The sequences come from lung tumor tissue, collected at surgery. Here the CDR3 DNA reads TGTGCCAGCAGTTCGGGACTTGCCTATGGCTACACCTTC. This translates into CASSSGLAYGYTF.